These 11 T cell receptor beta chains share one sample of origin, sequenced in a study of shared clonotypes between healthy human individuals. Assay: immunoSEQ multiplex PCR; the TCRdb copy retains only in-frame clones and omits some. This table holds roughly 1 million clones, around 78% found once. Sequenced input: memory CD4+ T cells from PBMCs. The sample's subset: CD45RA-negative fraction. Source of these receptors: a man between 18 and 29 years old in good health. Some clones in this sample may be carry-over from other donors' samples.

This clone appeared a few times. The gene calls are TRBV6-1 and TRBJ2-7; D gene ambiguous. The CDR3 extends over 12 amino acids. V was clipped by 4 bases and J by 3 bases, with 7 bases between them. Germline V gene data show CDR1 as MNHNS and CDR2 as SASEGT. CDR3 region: CASSVGNYEQYF. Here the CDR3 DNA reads TGTGCCAGCAGTGTGGGGAACTACGAGCAGTACTTC.

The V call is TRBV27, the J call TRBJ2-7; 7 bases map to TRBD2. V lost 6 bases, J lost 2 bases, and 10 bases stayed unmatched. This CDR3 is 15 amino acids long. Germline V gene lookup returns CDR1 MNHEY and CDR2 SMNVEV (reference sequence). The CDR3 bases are TGTGCCAGCAGGCACATCCTAGCGGAGACCTACGAGCAGTACTTC. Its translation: CASRHILAETYEQYF.

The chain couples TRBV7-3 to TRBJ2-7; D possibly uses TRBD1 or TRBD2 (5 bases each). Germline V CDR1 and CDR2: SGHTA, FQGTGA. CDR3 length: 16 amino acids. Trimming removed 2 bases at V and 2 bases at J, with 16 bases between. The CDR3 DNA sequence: TGTGCCAGCAGCTTAGACGCAGGCTTGGGGGCCTACGAGCAGTACTTC. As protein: CASSLDAGLGAYEQYF.

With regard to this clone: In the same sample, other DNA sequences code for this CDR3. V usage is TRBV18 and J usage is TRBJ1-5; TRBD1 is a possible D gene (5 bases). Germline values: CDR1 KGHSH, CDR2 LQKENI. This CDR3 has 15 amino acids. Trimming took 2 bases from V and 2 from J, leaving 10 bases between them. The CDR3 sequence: CASSPRQGGNQPQHF. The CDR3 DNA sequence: TGTGCCAGCTCACCAAGGCAGGGCGGCAATCAGCCCCAGCATTTT.

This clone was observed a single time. The CDR3 coding sequence is TGTGCCAGCAGCTTACTAGGAACCTACGAGCAGTACTTC. The encoded protein is CASSLLGTYEQYF. The chain joins TRBV7-2 to TRBJ2-7; D gene unclear. V lost 2 bases and J 2 bases, leaving 7 bases between the germline ends. Germline V gene sequence: CDR1 SGHTA, CDR2 FQGNSA. The CDR3 has 13 residues.

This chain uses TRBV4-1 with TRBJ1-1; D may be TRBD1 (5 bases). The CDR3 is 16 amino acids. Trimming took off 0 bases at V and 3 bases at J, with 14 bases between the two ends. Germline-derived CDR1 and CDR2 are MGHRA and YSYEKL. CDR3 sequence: CASSQEMKGKHTEAFF. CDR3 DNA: TGCGCCAGCAGCCAAGAGATGAAGGGGAAGCACACTGAAGCTTTCTTT.

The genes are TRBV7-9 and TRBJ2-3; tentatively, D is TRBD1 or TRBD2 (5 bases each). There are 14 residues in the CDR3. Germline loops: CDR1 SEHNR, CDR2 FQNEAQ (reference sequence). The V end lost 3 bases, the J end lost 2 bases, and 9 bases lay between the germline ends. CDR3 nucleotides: TGTGCCAGCAGCTTTGAGGGACCCACAGATACGCAGTATTTT. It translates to CASSFEGPTDTQYF.

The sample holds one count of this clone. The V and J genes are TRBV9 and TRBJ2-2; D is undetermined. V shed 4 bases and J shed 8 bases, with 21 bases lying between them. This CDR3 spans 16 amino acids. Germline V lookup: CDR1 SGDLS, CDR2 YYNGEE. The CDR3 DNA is TGTGCCAGCAGCCATCCAAAGACTCCCAGTTTGGGGGAGCTGTTTTTT. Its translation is CASSHPKTPSLGELFF. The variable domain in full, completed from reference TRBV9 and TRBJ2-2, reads DSGVTQTPKHLITATGQRVTLRCSPRSGDLSVYWYQQSLDQGLQFLIQYYNGEERAKGNILERFSAQQFPDLHSELNLSSLELGDSALYFCASSHPKTPSLGELFFGEGSRLTVL.

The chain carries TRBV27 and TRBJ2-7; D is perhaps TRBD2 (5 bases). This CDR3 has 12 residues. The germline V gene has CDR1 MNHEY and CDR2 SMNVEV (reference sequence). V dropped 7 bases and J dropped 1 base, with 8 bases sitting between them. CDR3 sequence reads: CASTGWSYEQYF. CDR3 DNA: TGTGCCAGCACGGGGTGGTCCTACGAGCAGTACTTC.

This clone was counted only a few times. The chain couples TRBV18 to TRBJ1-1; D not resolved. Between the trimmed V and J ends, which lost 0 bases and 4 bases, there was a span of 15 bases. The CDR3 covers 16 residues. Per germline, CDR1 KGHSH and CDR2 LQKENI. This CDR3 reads CASSPPGGSIGTEAFF. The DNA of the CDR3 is TGTGCCAGCTCACCACCGGGAGGATCCATCGGCACTGAAGCTTTCTTT.

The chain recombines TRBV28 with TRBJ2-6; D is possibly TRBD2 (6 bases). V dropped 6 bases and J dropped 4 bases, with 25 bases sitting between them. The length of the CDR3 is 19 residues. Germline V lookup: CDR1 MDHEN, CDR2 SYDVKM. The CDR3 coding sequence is TGTGCCAGCAGCGAGAGGGGACTCCAGGCGAGTAGCGGGGCCAACGTCCTGACTTTC. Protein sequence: CASSERGLQASSGANVLTF.